Described below is a single TCR beta chain sequence and its context. This sample was included in a study of blood T cell repertoires in COVID-19. The overall study: COVID-19 samples from acute and convalescent phases originated in the United States, Italy and Spain. PBMCs, B-cell-depleted T cells, or T cells were the source of the cDNA or gDNA that made up the material.

V was shortened by 5 bases and J by 9 bases, with 20 bases between the two germline ends. Germline loops: CDR1 SNHLY, CDR2 FYNNEI. The CDR3 is 14 residues long. Methods used by the authors: Using reference gene primer amplification, nucleated cell counts were estimated. Sequencing used immunoSEQ multiplex PCR; TCRdb keeps in-frame clones, though not all of them. V, J and clone size are taken as reported in that table, and D and trimming were inferred from the DNA itself. The sample shows 55,000 to 90,000 clones, around 89% of them seen only once. Sequenced: peripheral blood. V usage is TRBV2 and J usage is TRBJ2-7; tentatively, D is TRBD2 (6 bases). The receptor was derived from a human donor in a cohort sampled during active COVID-19. Here the CDR3 reads CASSTMGAGSTQYV. Here the CDR3 DNA reads TGTGCCAGCAGTACCATGGGAGCGGGCTCAACGCAGTACGTC.